This TCR beta chain was identified in a study of blood T cell repertoires in COVID-19. The germline gives CDR1 GTSNPN, CDR2 SVGIG (reference sequence). The junction had 6 bases not matched to a gene; V was cut back by 3 bases and J by 6 bases. This CDR3 has 13 amino acids. Profiling relied on immunoSEQ multiplex PCR, and the TCRdb table lists in-frame clones only, not all of them. The sample carries 130,000 to 150,000 clones, around nine tenths recorded once. The specimen was PBMCs or T cells enriched from blood (not recorded which). This rearrangement joins TRBV30 to TRBJ1-1, with 8 nucleotides matching TRBD1. The TCR was taken from a woman aged 25 to 39 with acute COVID-19. The CDR3 reads CAWRGQARAEAFF. CDR3 DNA: TGTGCCTGGAGGGGACAGGCAAGAGCTGAAGCTTTCTTT.